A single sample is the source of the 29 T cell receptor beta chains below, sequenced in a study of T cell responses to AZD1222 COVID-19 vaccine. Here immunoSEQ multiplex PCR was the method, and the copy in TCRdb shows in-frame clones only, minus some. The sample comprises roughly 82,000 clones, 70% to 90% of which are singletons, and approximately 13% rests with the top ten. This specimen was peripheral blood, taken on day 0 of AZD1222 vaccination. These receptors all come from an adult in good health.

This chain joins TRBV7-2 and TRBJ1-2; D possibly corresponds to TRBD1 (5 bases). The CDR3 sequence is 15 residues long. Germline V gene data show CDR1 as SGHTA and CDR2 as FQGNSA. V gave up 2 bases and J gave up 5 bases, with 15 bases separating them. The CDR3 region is CASSLRGTVPYGYTF. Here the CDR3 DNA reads TGTGCCAGCAGCTTACGGGGGACGGTGCCTTATGGCTACACCTTC.

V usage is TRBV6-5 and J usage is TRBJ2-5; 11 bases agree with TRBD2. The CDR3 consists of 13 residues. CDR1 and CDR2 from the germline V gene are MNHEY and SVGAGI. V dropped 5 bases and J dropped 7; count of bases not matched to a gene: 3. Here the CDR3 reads CASSLGLAATQYF. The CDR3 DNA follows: TGTGCCAGCAGTCTGGGACTAGCGGCGACCCAGTACTTC.

The CDR3 here is CASSQGGSGGSEKLFF. CDR3 nucleotide sequence: TGTGCCAGCAGCCAAGGAGGCTCGGGGGGCTCTGAAAAACTGTTTTTT. This chain uses TRBV4-2 with TRBJ1-4; D might be TRBD1 (6 bases). V lost 1 base, J lost 7 bases, and 16 bases lay in between. Germline V gene lookup returns CDR1 LGHNA and CDR2 YNFKEQ. This CDR3 spans 16 amino acids.

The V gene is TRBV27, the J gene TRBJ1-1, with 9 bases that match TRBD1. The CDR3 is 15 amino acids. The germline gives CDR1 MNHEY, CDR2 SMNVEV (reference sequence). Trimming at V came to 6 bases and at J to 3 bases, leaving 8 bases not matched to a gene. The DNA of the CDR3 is TGTGCCAGCAGCCAAAAAAGACAGGGGGACACTGAAGCTTTCTTT. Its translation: CASSQKRQGDTEAFF.

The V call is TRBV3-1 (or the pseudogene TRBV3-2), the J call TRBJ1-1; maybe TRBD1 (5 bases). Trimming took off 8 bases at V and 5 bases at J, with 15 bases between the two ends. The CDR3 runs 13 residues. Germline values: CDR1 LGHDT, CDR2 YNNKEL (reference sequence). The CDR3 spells CASVVQGGTEAFF. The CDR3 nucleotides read TGTGCCAGCGTCGTCCAGGGCGGAACTGAAGCTTTCTTT.

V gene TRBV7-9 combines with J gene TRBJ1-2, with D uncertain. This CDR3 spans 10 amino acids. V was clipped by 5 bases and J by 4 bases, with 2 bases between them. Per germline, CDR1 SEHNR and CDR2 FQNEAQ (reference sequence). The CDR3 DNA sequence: TGTGCCAGCAGCCGCTATGGCTACACCTTC. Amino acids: CASSRYGYTF. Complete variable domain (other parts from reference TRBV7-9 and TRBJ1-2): DTGVSQNPRHKITKRGQNVTFRCDPISEHNRLYWYRQTLGQGPEFLTYFQNEAQLEKSRLLSDRFSAERPKGSFSTLEIQRTEQGDSAMYLCASSRYGYTFGSGTRLTVV.

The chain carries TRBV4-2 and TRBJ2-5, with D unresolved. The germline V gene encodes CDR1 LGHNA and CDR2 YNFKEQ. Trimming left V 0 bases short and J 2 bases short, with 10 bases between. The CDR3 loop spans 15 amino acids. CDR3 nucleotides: TGTGCCAGCAGCCAAGATCTTGGCAGGCAAGAGACCCAGTACTTC. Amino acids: CASSQDLGRQETQYF.

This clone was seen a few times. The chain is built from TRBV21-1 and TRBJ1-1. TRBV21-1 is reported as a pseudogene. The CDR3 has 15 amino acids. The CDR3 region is CASSNECSGNTEAFF. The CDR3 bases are TGTGCCAGCAGCAACGAATGTAGTGGGAACACTGAAGCTTTCTTT.

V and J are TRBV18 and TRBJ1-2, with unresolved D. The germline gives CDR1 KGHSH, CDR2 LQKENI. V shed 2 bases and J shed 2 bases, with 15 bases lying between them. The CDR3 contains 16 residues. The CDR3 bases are TGTGCCAGCTCACCAATGGCTTACAGACAAAACTATGGCTACACCTTC. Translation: CASSPMAYRQNYGYTF.

The CDR3 is CASSFGTGGGETQYF. The CDR3 coding sequence is TGTGCCAGCAGCTTTGGGACAGGGGGCGGGGAGACCCAGTACTTC. This rearrangement joins TRBV7-9 to TRBJ2-5; 12 bases agree with TRBD1. The CDR3 extends over 15 amino acids. Germline V CDR1 and CDR2: SEHNR, FQNEAQ (reference sequence). J gave up 5 bases and V 3 bases, and 4 bases lay outside the gene matches.

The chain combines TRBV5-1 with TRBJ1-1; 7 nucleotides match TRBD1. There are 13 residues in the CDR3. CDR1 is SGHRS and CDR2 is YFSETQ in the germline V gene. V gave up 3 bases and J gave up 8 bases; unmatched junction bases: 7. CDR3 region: CASSWGTASEAFF. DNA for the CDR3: TGCGCCAGCAGCTGGGGGACAGCTTCCGAAGCTTTCTTT.

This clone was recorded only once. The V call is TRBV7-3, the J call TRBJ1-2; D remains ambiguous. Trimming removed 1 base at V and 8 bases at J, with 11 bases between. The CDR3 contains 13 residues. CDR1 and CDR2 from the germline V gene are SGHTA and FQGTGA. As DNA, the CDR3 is TGTGCCAGCAGCTTAATGGGGTTGTTAGGCTACACCTTC. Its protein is CASSLMGLLGYTF.

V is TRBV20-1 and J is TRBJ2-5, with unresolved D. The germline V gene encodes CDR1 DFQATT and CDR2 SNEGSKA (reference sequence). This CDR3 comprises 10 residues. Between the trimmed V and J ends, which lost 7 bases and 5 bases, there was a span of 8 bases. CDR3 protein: CSVPRETQYF. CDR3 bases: TGCAGTGTTCCTCGGGAGACCCAGTACTTC.

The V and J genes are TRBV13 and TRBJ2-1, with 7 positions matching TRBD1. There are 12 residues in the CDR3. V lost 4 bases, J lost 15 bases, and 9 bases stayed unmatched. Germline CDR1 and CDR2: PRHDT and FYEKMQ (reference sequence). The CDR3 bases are TGTGCCAGCAGCTCCAGGACAGGTGGGTGGTTCTTC. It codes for CASSSRTGGWFF.

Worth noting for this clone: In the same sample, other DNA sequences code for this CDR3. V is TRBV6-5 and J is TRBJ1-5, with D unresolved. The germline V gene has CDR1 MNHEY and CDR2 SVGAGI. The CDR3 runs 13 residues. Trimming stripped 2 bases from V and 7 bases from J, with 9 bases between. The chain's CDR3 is CASSYAGGQPQHF. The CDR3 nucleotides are TGTGCCAGCAGTTACGCGGGAGGCCAGCCCCAGCATTTT.

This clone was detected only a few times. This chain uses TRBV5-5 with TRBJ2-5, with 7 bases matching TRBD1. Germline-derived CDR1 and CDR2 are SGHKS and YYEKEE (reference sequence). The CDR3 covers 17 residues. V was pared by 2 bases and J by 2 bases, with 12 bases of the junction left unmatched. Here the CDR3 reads CASSFQPPGQLQETQYF. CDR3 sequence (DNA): TGTGCCAGCAGCTTCCAACCACCGGGACAGCTTCAAGAGACCCAGTACTTC.

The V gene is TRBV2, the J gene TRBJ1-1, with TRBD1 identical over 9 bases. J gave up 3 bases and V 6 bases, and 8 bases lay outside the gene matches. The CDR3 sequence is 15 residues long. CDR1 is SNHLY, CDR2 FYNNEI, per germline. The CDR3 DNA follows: TGTGCCAGCAGCACAAAGGGACAGGGATACACTGAAGCTTTCTTT. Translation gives CASSTKGQGYTEAFF.

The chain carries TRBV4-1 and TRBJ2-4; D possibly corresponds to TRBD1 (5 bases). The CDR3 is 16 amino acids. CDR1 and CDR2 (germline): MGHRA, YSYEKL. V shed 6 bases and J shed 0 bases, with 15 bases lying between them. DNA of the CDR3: TGCGCCAGCAGTCCAGGGTTAGATATAGCCAAAAACATTCAGTACTTC. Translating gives CASSPGLDIAKNIQYF.

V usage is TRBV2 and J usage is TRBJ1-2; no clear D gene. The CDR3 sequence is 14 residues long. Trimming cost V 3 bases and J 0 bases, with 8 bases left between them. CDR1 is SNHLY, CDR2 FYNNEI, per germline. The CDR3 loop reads CASSDGASNYGYTF. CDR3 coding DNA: TGTGCCAGCAGTGACGGTGCCTCTAACTATGGCTACACCTTC.

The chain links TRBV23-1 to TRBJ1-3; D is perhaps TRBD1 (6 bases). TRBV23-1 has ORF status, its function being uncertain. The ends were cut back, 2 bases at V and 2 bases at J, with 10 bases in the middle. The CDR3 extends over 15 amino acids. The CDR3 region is CASSQPGATGNTIYF. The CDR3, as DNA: TGCGCCAGCAGTCAACCGGGGGCAACTGGAAACACCATATATTTT.

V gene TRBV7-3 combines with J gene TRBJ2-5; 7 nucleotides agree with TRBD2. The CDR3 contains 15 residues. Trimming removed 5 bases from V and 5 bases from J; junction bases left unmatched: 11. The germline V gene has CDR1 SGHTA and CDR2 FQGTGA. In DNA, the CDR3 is TGTGCCAGCAGCCGGAGGGTTGGCGGGGGTGAGACCCAGTACTTC. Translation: CASSRRVGGGETQYF.

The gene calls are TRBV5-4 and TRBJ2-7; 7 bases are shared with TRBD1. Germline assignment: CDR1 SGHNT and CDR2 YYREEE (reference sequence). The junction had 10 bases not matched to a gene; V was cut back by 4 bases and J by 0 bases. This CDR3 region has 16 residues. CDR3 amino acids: CASSIRTGFSSYEQYF. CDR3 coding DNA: TGTGCCAGCAGCATAAGGACAGGCTTCTCCTCCTACGAGCAGTACTTC. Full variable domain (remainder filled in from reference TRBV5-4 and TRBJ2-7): ETGVTQSPTHLIKTRGQQVTLRCSSQSGHNTVSWYQQALGQGPQFIFQYYREEENGRGNFPPRFSGLQFPNYSSELNVNALELDDSALYLCASSIRTGFSSYEQYFGPGTRLTVT.

CDR3 coding DNA: TGTGCCAGCAGTCCCCAAGCGGGGGGGCCGAATACGCAGTATTTT. Translation gives CASSPQAGGPNTQYF. The rearrangement joins TRBV27 to TRBJ2-3, with TRBD2 matching over 10 bases. Unmatched junction bases numbered 9, after V lost 5 bases and J lost 7 bases. In germline, CDR1 is MNHEY, CDR2 SMNVEV (reference sequence). The CDR3 is 15 amino acids.

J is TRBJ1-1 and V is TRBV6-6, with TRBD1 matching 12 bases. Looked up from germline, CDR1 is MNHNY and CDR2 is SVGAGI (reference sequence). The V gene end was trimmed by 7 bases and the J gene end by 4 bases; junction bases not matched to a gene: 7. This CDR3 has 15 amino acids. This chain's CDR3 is CASIKGTGGSTEAFF. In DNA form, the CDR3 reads TGTGCCAGCATCAAAGGGACAGGGGGCTCCACTGAAGCTTTCTTT.

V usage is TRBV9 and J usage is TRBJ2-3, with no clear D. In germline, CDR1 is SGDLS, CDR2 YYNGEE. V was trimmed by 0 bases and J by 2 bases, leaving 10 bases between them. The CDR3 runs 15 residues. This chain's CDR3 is CASSVALGDTDTQYF. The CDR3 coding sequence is TGTGCCAGCAGCGTAGCGCTTGGAGACACAGATACGCAGTATTTT.

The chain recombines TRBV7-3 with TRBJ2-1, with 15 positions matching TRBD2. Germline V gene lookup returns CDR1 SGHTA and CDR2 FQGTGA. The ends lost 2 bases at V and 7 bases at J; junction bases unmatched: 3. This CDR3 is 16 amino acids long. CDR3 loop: CASSLYGTSGGNEQFF. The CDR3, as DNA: TGTGCCAGCAGCTTATATGGGACTAGCGGGGGGAATGAGCAGTTCTTC.

The CDR3 DNA is TGCGCCAGCAGCCCCTGGCCAACTAATGAAAAACTGTTTTTT. The encoded protein is CASSPWPTNEKLFF. The rearrangement joins TRBV5-1 to TRBJ1-4, with unresolved D. Trimming shortened V by 4 bases and J by 0 bases, and 7 bases separated the two germline ends. Germline V gene sequence: CDR1 SGHRS, CDR2 YFSETQ. The CDR3 runs 14 residues.

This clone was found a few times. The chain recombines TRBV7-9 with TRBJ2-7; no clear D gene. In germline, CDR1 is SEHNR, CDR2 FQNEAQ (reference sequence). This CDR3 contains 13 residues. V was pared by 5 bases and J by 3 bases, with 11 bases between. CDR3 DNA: TGTGCCAGCAGCGCCCCATCCGGCTACGAGCAGTACTTC. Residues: CASSAPSGYEQYF.

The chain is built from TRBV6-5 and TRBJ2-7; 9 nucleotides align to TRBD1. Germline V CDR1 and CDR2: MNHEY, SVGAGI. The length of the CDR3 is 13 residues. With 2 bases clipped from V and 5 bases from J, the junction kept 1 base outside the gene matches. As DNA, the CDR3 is TGTGCCAGCAGTTACGGGACAGGGAACGAGCAGTACTTC. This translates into CASSYGTGNEQYF.